This record looks at one TCR beta chain sequence and its context. Some clones are missing from TCRdb's copy, which holds only in-frame ones; the method was immunoSEQ multiplex PCR. This repertoire shows approximately 91,000 clones, about 86% found once; its top ten account for 2%. The data were taken from a study of OX40 agonist ivuxolimab in advanced cancers. V was shortened by 0 bases and J by 3 bases, with 6 bases between the two germline ends. This CDR3 has 14 amino acids. CDR1 is SGHRS and CDR2 is YFSETQ in the germline V gene. The receptor was derived from an adult with an advanced solid tumor such as melanoma, head and neck, liver or kidney cancer. Sequences were derived from CD4+ or CD8+ T cells sorted from blood, sampled in a trial of the OX40 agonist ivuxolimab. The chain employs TRBV5-1 and TRBJ1-4, with D unresolved. CDR3 sequence: CASSLARPNEKLFF. CDR3 nucleotide sequence: TGCGCCAGCAGCTTGGCCAGACCTAATGAAAAACTGTTTTTT.